This TCR beta chain was obtained from a study of T cell clonality in common variable immunodeficiency. General study results and limits: Reportedly, TCR beta sequences from common variable immunodeficiency showed fewer deletions and N-nucleotide insertions. CVID subjects had higher TCRbeta clonality than healthy controls, most marked in about a third. Shared TCRbeta clones were fewer between CVID subjects than controls.

V lost 7 bases, J lost 7 bases, and 14 bases lay in between. The germline V gene has CDR1 SGHRS and CDR2 YFSETQ. The CDR3 consists of 12 residues. There are a few counts of this clone. No antigen is known for it. Read data end 3 residues before the CDR3 end; the end is taken from the germline J gene. CVID and control samples used equivalent genomic DNA input. Here immunoSEQ multiplex PCR was the method, and the copy in TCRdb shows in-frame clones only, minus some. Listed for the sample are about 19,000 clones, none seen a single time. This receptor was obtained from a human donor with common variable immunodeficiency. This chain connects TRBV5-1 to TRBJ1-2, with D perhaps matching TRBD1 (5 bases). The specimen sequenced was peripheral blood mononuclear cells. The sequenced CDR3 bases are TGCGCCAGCGGGGCAGTTTCTGCTGGC. Translated, it gives CASGAVSAG. The whole CDR3 reads CASGAVSAGYTF.